These 28 T cell receptor beta chains were sequenced from one sample in a study of shared T cell receptors in the human thymus. Method: immunoSEQ multiplex PCR; TCRdb's copy keeps in-frame clones and lacks some. This table holds hundreds of thousands of clones, roughly 90% found once. These data are also associated with another study on human thymus T cells.

Input material: thymocytes. The receptors were gathered from a boy younger than two with a congenital heart defect.

The chain combines TRBV20-1 with TRBJ1-2; TRBD1 is a possible D gene (5 bases). The CDR3 is made up of 11 amino acids. Germline V gene sequence: CDR1 DFQATT, CDR2 SNEGSKA (reference sequence). Trimming stripped 5 bases from V and 3 bases from J, with 7 bases between. The CDR3 DNA follows: TGCAGTGCTTTCAGGGACTATGGCTACACCTTC. This codes for CSAFRDYGYTF.

The rearrangement uses TRBV29-1 and TRBJ1-4; D gene unclear. CDR3 length: 15 residues. CDR1 is SQVTM and CDR2 is ANQGSEA in the germline V gene. The V gene lost 6 bases and the J gene lost 1 base, with 15 bases spanning the gap. CDR3 protein: CSVGPEEGTNEKLFF. CDR3 sequence (DNA): TGCAGCGTCGGCCCCGAAGAGGGAACTAATGAAAAACTGTTTTTT.

The chain combines TRBV5-5 with TRBJ2-7; D is perhaps TRBD1 (6 bases). CDR1 and CDR2 from the germline V gene are SGHKS and YYEKEE (reference sequence). Trimming pared 0 bases from V and 2 bases from J, leaving 9 bases between. The CDR3 covers 14 residues. CDR3 sequence: CASSLGDIPYEQYF. DNA of the CDR3: TGTGCCAGCAGCTTGGGGGACATACCCTACGAGCAGTACTTC. The complete variable domain, with remaining parts taken from reference TRBV5-5 and TRBJ2-7, reads DAGVTQSPTHLIKTRGQQVTLRCSPISGHKSVSWYQQVLGQGPQFIFQYYEKEERGRGNFPDRFSARQFPNYSSELNVNALLLGDSALYLCASSLGDIPYEQYFGPGTRLTVT.

V and J are TRBV6-5 and TRBJ2-7, with 7 bases fitting TRBD2. Germline V gene lookup returns CDR1 MNHEY and CDR2 SVGAGI. The CDR3 extends over 15 amino acids. The ends lost 1 base at V and 1 base at J; junction bases unmatched: 4. The CDR3 bases are TGTGCCAGCAGTTACTATATGGGAGGGTCCTACGAGCAGTACTTC. Translated: CASSYYMGGSYEQYF.

The J gene is TRBJ2-7, the V gene TRBV7-9, with 7 bases lining up with TRBD1. V shed 4 bases, J shed 1 base, and the junction held 7 bases outside the gene matches. Germline assignment: CDR1 SEHNR and CDR2 FQNEAQ (reference sequence). The CDR3 totals 15 residues. The CDR3 DNA sequence: TGTGCCAGCAGCTCAAGACAGGGACAGTCCTACGAGCAGTACTTC. This gives the protein CASSSRQGQSYEQYF.

This clone appeared a single time. The CDR3 DNA is TGTGCCACCAGCAGAGGGGGGCTATCCGGTCAGCCCCAGCATTTT. It translates to CATSRGGLSGQPQHF. The rearrangement uses TRBV15 and TRBJ1-5; tentative D call: TRBD1 (6 bases). The V gene lost 1 base and the J gene lost 6 bases, with 13 bases spanning the gap. CDR3 length: 15 residues. Looked up from germline, CDR1 is LNHNV and CDR2 is YYDKDF (reference sequence).

The gene calls are TRBV6-1 and TRBJ2-3; D not certain. Germline V gene sequence: CDR1 MNHNS, CDR2 SASEGT. V was clipped by 7 bases and J by 1 base, with 12 bases between them. This CDR3 is 14 amino acids long. CDR3: CASIGQACTDTQYF. The CDR3, as DNA: TGTGCCAGCATCGGCCAGGCATGCACAGATACGCAGTATTTT.

J is TRBJ2-1 and V is TRBV19; D might be TRBD1 (6 bases). The germline V gene encodes CDR1 LNHDA and CDR2 SQIVND (reference sequence). V lost 7 bases and J 7 bases, leaving 14 bases between the germline ends. This CDR3 spans 13 amino acids. The CDR3: CASIPPQGNEQFF. The CDR3 nucleotides are TGTGCCAGTATACCCCCTCAGGGGAATGAGCAGTTCTTC.

The V and J genes are TRBV4-3 and TRBJ2-1, with 10 bases that match TRBD2. Germline V CDR1 and CDR2: LGHNA, YSLEER. This CDR3 contains 16 residues. V gave up 0 bases and J gave up 4 bases; unmatched junction bases: 3. The CDR3 DNA sequence: TGCGCCAGCAGCCAAGATGGGACTAGCGCATACAATGAGCAGTTCTTC. Amino acids: CASSQDGTSAYNEQFF.

The genes are TRBV7-2 and TRBJ2-3, with TRBD2 matching 7 bases. The J segment lost 5 bases and the V segment lost 0 bases, leaving 8 bases of the junction unmatched. The CDR3 covers 16 residues. Germline V gene lookup returns CDR1 SGHTA and CDR2 FQGNSA. The CDR3 sequence is CASSLALGGGRDTQYF. DNA for the CDR3: TGTGCCAGCAGCTTAGCGCTGGGTGGCGGGAGAGATACGCAGTATTTT.

The chain recombines TRBV11-3 with TRBJ2-2; TRBD1 matches at 7 bases. Germline CDR1 and CDR2: SGHNT and YENEEA. V lost 4 bases to trimming and J lost 0 bases; unmatched junction nucleotides: 11. This CDR3 comprises 18 residues. The CDR3 reads CASSYLPVGTANTGELFF. The CDR3 nucleotides are TGTGCCAGCAGCTACCTCCCGGTCGGGACAGCGAACACCGGGGAGCTGTTTTTT.

CDR3 bases: TGTGCCAGCAGCCCCCGGGGAGGGAGCTCCTACAATGAGCAGTTCTTC. This codes for CASSPRGGSSYNEQFF. The V and J genes are TRBV7-8 and TRBJ2-1, with TRBD2 matching 7 bases. Per germline, CDR1 SGHVS and CDR2 FQNEAQ. V lost 5 bases, J lost 0 bases, and 7 bases stayed unmatched. This CDR3 spans 16 amino acids. The variable domain in full, completed from reference TRBV7-8 and TRBJ2-1, reads GAGVSQSPRYKVAKRGQDVALRCDPISGHVSLFWYQQALGQGPEFLTYFQNEAQLDKSGLPSDRFFAERPEGSVSTLKIQRTQQEDSAVYLCASSPRGGSSYNEQFFGPGTRLTVL.

CDR3 loop: CASSSSSGKSYEQYF. The CDR3, as DNA: TGTGCCAGCAGCTCATCTAGCGGAAAGTCCTACGAGCAGTACTTC. This chain uses TRBV13 with TRBJ2-7, with TRBD2 identical over 7 bases. This CDR3 spans 15 amino acids. Germline-derived CDR1 and CDR2 are PRHDT and FYEKMQ (reference sequence). After removal of 4 bases from V and 1 base from J, the junction contained 7 bases not matched to a gene.

The V and J genes are TRBV18 and TRBJ1-2, with D hard to call. The V end was cut by 5 bases, the J end by 5 bases, with 12 bases between. Germline loops: CDR1 KGHSH, CDR2 LQKENI. The CDR3 totals 13 residues. CDR3 residues: CASSVVGSYGYTF. CDR3 nucleotides: TGTGCCAGCTCAGTAGTAGGGAGTTATGGCTACACCTTC.

The rearrangement uses TRBV11-2 and TRBJ2-2, with 10 bases lining up with TRBD1. V dropped 4 bases and J dropped 7; count of bases not matched to a gene: 6. This CDR3 is 15 amino acids long. CDR1 is SGHAT, CDR2 FQNNGV, per germline. CDR3 bases: TGTGCCAGCAGCTCACCAGACAGGGGGCGCGGGGAGCTGTTTTTT. As protein: CASSSPDRGRGELFF. The full variable domain, its missing parts supplied by reference TRBV11-2 and TRBJ2-2, is EAGVAQSPRYKIIEKRQSVAFWCNPISGHATLYWYQQILGQGPKLLIQFQNNGVVDDSQLPKDRFSAERLKGVDSTLKIQPAKLEDSAVYLCASSSPDRGRGELFFGEGSRLTVL.

The rearrangement joins TRBV28 to TRBJ1-5; 8 bases line up with TRBD1. Germline lookup yields CDR1 MDHEN and CDR2 SYDVKM. This CDR3 spans 18 amino acids. V shed 5 bases, J shed 0 bases, and the junction held 12 bases outside the gene matches. CDR3: CASSPKDRAYYSNQPQHF. CDR3 nucleotides: TGTGCCAGCAGTCCCAAGGACAGGGCATACTATAGCAATCAGCCCCAGCATTTT.

The chain uses TRBV4-3 and TRBJ2-7; D is perhaps TRBD2 (7 bases). V was shortened by 4 bases and J by 5 bases, with 18 bases between the two germline ends. This CDR3 is 15 amino acids long. CDR1 and CDR2 (germline): LGHNA, YSLEER. CDR3 sequence (DNA): TGCGCCAGCAGCCGAAGTTGGGGGGGGCCAAACGAGCAGTACTTC. Its translation: CASSRSWGGPNEQYF.

In regard to this clone: The junction does not match germline at one end; this may be a read error. The rearrangement links TRBV2 to TRBJ2-1; a weak D match, TRBD1 (5 bases). The CDR3 is 11 residues long. In germline, CDR1 is SNHLY, CDR2 FYNNEI. This CDR3 reads CASNGREYLVF. The CDR3 DNA reads as TGTGCCAGCAATGGCAGGGAATATTTGGTCTTC.

The CDR3 coding sequence is TGTGCCAGCAGCGACGCCCCGGGGGCTCAGCGGGAGGGCCTGGGGGAGCAGTACTTC. It yields the protein CASSDAPGAQREGLGEQYF. The chain links TRBV7-9 to TRBJ2-7, with 10 bases fitting TRBD2. The CDR3 loop spans 19 amino acids. Germline CDR1 SEHNR, CDR2 FQNEAQ (reference sequence). V shed 5 bases and J 7 bases; nucleotides not matched to a gene: 23.

The chain joins TRBV5-8 to TRBJ2-7; tentatively, D is TRBD1 (6 bases). CDR3 length equals 13 residues. The V and J ends lost 9 bases and 7 bases respectively, with 20 bases between them. Germline V gene lookup returns CDR1 SGHTS and CDR2 YDEGEE. CDR3 in amino acids: CATRAWGQREQYF. The CDR3 coding sequence is TGTGCCACCAGGGCGTGGGGGCAGCGTGAGCAGTACTTC.

The chain has TRBV29-1 and TRBJ2-3; D remains ambiguous. Germline CDR1 is SQVTM and CDR2 is ANQGSEA. The CDR3 length is 18 residues. V was cut by 3 bases and J by 6 bases, with 28 bases left in between. CDR3 region: CSVEVQAGWRAEEDTQYF. The CDR3 DNA follows: TGCAGCGTTGAGGTCCAAGCCGGGTGGCGCGCAGAGGAGGATACGCAGTATTTT.

Only a few counts were recorded for this clone. V usage is TRBV5-8 and J usage is TRBJ2-5; 12 nucleotides agree with TRBD2. CDR1 is SGHTS and CDR2 is YDEGEE in the germline V gene. The CDR3 spans 16 residues. The V and J ends lost 4 bases and 5 bases, in that order; junction bases with no gene match: 9. In nucleotides, the CDR3 is TGTGCCAGCAGCCGTGGGCTAGCGGGAGGGCAGGAGACCCAGTACTTC. Amino acids: CASSRGLAGGQETQYF. Filled out from reference TRBV5-8 and TRBJ2-5, the complete variable domain reads EAGVTQSPTHLIKTRGQQATLRCSPISGHTSVYWYQQALGLGLQFLLWYDEGEERNRGNFPPRFSGRQFPNYSSELNVNALELEDSALYLCASSRGLAGGQETQYFGPGTRLLVL.

The chain couples TRBV6-6 to TRBJ2-3, with TRBD2 matching over 8 bases. The CDR3 has 15 residues. With V trimmed by 6 bases and J by 6 bases, 11 bases remained unmatched. Germline CDR1 and CDR2: MNHNY and SVGAGI (reference sequence). The CDR3 DNA sequence: TGTGCCAGCAGCGCGGGACTAGGAGATTGGGATACGCAGTATTTT. Translated, it gives CASSAGLGDWDTQYF.

This clone was observed a single time. J is TRBJ2-7 and V is TRBV5-1; 9 positions agree with TRBD2. CDR1 and CDR2 (germline): SGHRS, YFSETQ. With V trimmed by 4 bases and J by 3 bases, 8 bases remained unmatched. The CDR3 totals 15 residues. The CDR3 nucleotides are TGCGCCAGCAGCGGAGCGGGGCGGGAGGGCTACGAGCAGTACTTC. Amino acids: CASSGAGREGYEQYF.

V and J are TRBV2 and TRBJ2-7; possible D gene TRBD2, 6 bases. Germline V CDR1 and CDR2: SNHLY, FYNNEI. Trimming shortened V by 5 bases and J by 3 bases, and 11 bases separated the two germline ends. The CDR3 spans 13 residues. CDR3 amino acids: CASSPRDFYEQYF. The CDR3 nucleotides read TGTGCCAGCAGTCCCCGGGACTTCTACGAGCAGTACTTC. Looking up the rest from reference TRBV2 and TRBJ2-7 gives the full variable domain: EPEVTQTPSHQVTQMGQEVILRCVPISNHLYFYWYRQILGQKVEFLVSFYNNEISEKSEIFDDQFSVERPDGSNFTLKIRSTKLEDSAMYFCASSPRDFYEQYFGPGTRLTVT.

The sample holds a few counts of this clone. The chain links TRBV30 to TRBJ1-1; 9 nucleotides align to TRBD1. Trimming took 2 bases from V and 0 from J; bases not matched to a gene: 7. Per germline, CDR1 GTSNPN and CDR2 SVGIG (reference sequence). CDR3 length equals 16 residues. The CDR3 loop reads CAWSPKDRGLNTEAFF. The CDR3 DNA is TGTGCCTGGAGTCCGAAGGACAGGGGATTGAACACTGAAGCTTTCTTT.

The CDR3 region is CASSPLAGVVADTQYF. DNA for the CDR3: TGTGCCAGCAGCCCATTAGCGGGAGTAGTCGCAGATACGCAGTATTTT. The chain carries TRBV9 and TRBJ2-3, with TRBD2 identical over 9 bases. The germline V gene encodes CDR1 SGDLS and CDR2 YYNGEE. With 4 bases clipped from V and 4 bases from J, the junction kept 10 bases outside the gene matches. The CDR3 runs 16 residues.

The chain couples TRBV18 to TRBJ1-3; D call uncertain. This CDR3 contains 15 residues. The V end was cut by 0 bases, the J end by 0 bases, with 6 bases between. CDR1 and CDR2 (germline): KGHSH, LQKENI. The chain's CDR3 is CASSPPEDSGNTIYF. As DNA, the CDR3 is TGTGCCAGCTCACCACCGGAGGACTCTGGAAACACCATATATTTT.